This T cell receptor (beta chain) derives from a study of T cell changes during pregnancy in multiple sclerosis. Germline CDR1 LNHDA, CDR2 SQIVND (reference sequence). There are 16 residues in the CDR3. V lost 4 bases and J lost 2, with 15 bases in between. This table comes from immunoSEQ multiplex PCR, and its TCRdb copy is limited to in-frame clones, with some not included. The repertoire holds approximately 48,000 clones, with roughly 92% as singletons. This sequence originates from a female donor with multiple sclerosis, enrolled in a pregnancy study. Sequenced material: CD8+ T cells from peripheral blood mononuclear cells, taken before pregnancy. The J gene is TRBJ1-5, the V gene TRBV19; D not resolved. The CDR3 reads CASSNRITQGNQPQHF. The CDR3 nucleotides read TGTGCCAGTAGTAATAGGATCACCCAGGGCAATCAGCCCCAGCATTTT.